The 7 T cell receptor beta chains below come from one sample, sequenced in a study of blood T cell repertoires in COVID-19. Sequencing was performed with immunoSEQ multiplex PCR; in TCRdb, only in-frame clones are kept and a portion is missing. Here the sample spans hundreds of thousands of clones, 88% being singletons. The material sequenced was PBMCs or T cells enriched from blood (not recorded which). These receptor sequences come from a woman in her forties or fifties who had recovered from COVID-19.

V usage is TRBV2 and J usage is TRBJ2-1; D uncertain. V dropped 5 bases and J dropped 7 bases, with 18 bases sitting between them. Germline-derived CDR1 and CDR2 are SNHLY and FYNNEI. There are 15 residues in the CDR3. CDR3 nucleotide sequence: TGTGCCAGCAGTCAAAGACTCCCCCTCGGAAATGAGCAGTTCTTC. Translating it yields CASSQRLPLGNEQFF.

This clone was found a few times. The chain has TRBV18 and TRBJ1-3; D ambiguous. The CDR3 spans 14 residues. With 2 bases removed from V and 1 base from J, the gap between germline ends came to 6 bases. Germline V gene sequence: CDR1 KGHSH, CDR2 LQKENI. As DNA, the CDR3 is TGTGCCAGCTCACCAGGGAGTTCTGGAAACACCATATATTTT. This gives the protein CASSPGSSGNTIYF.

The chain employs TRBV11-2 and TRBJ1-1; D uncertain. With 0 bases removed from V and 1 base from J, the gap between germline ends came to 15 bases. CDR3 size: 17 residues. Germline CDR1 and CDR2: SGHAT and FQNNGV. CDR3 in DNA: TGTGCCAGCAGCTTAGATTCGGCGGGTTCACCGAACACTGAAGCTTTCTTT. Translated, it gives CASSLDSAGSPNTEAFF.

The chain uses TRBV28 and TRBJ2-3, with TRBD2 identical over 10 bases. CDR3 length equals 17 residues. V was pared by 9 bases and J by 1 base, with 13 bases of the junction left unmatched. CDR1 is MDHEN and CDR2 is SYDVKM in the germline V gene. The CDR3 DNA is TGTGCCAGTTTTCCCAGCGGGAGGGGAGAAGGCACAGATACGCAGTATTTT. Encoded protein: CASFPSGRGEGTDTQYF.

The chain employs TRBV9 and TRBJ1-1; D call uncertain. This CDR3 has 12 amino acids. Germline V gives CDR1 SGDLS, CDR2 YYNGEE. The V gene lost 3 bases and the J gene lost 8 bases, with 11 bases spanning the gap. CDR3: CASSDPTLEAFF. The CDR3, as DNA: TGTGCCAGCAGCGACCCCACCCTAGAAGCTTTCTTT.

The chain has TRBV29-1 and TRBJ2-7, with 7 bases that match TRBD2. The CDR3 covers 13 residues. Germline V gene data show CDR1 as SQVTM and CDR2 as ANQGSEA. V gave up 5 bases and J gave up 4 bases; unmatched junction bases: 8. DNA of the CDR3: TGCAGCGTTACGGGAGGCCTCGCATACGAGCAGTACTTC. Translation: CSVTGGLAYEQYF.

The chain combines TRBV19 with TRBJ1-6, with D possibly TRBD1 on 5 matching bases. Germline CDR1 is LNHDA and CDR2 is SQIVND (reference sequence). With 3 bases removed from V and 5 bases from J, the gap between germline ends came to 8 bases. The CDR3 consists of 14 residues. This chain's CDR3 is CASSIAGNNSPLHF. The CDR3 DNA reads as TGTGCCAGTAGTATTGCAGGGAATAATTCACCCCTCCACTTT.